Included here is one T cell receptor (beta chain) sequence, with context. This sample was included in a study of blood T cell repertoires in COVID-19. Which cohort a participant joined came from the clinical history participants gave. Repertoires were generated with immunoSEQ multiplex PCR, while TCRdb's copy carries only in-frame clones and drops some. The table includes some 250,000 clones, roughly nine tenths detected once. V was shortened by 6 bases and J by 5 bases, with 19 bases between the two germline ends. In germline, CDR1 is MNHEY, CDR2 SVGAGI. The CDR3 has 15 amino acids. This chain uses TRBV6-5 with TRBJ1-1, with D possibly matching TRBD1 (5 bases). The receptor's source is a human donor in a cohort exposed to, infected with or recovered from COVID-19 (not recorded which). The donor label of this sample is uncertain. The sequenced material came from PBMCs or T cells enriched from blood (not recorded which). The DNA for the CDR3 is TGTGCCAGCAGCGATCTTGGTTCAGGGAGGACTGAAGCTTTCTTT. Translating it yields CASSDLGSGRTEAFF.